Below, 24 T cell receptor beta chains from the same sample are listed, as sequenced in a study of cytomegalovirus exposure and HLA in healthy donors. Assay: immunoSEQ multiplex PCR; the TCRdb copy retains only in-frame clones and omits some. This table has 70,000 to 75,000 clones, 90% to 95% appearing once. Specimen: PBMCs. These receptors originate from a woman in her late teens or twenties in good health and CMV-seropositive.

The chain recombines TRBV4-1 with TRBJ2-5; D not resolved. This CDR3 contains 15 residues. In germline, CDR1 is MGHRA, CDR2 YSYEKL. V was cut by 2 bases and J by 0 bases, with 10 bases left in between. The DNA for the CDR3 is TGCGCCAGCAGCCAATCGACGAGGTACCAAGAGACCCAGTACTTC. It codes for CASSQSTRYQETQYF.

This chain joins TRBV28 and TRBJ1-1, with D tentatively TRBD1 (6 bases). Germline loops: CDR1 MDHEN, CDR2 SYDVKM. V was pared by 9 bases and J by 5 bases, with 22 bases between. The CDR3 extends over 15 amino acids. The CDR3 DNA reads TGTGCCAGTAATGGGTATAGAGGGGGTGGGACTGAAGCTTTCTTT. Translated, it gives CASNGYRGGGTEAFF.

The rearrangement links TRBV5-8 to TRBJ2-5; 10 nucleotides line up with TRBD2. The CDR3 is made up of 15 amino acids. The J segment lost 4 bases and the V segment lost 3 bases, leaving 6 bases of the junction unmatched. From germline, CDR1 is SGHTS and CDR2 YDEGEE. The CDR3 DNA reads as TGTGCCAGCAGCTCCACTAGCGGGACGGGAGAGACCCAGTACTTC. It is translated as CASSSTSGTGETQYF.

The gene calls are TRBV4-2 and TRBJ2-2; TRBD1 might be the D (5 bases). The V end was cut by 0 bases, the J end by 5 bases, with 10 bases between. This CDR3 has 15 amino acids. The V gene's germline CDR1 is LGHNA and CDR2 YNFKEQ. As DNA, the CDR3 is TGTGCCAGCAGCCAAGAGCAGGGATGGACCGGGGAGCTGTTTTTT. This codes for CASSQEQGWTGELFF.

The sample holds one count of this clone. The genes are TRBV29-1 and TRBJ2-1; 10 nucleotides align to TRBD1. V was clipped by 5 bases and J by 5 bases; unmatched bases: 6. This CDR3 is 14 amino acids long. Germline CDR1 reads SQVTM; CDR2 reads ANQGSEA. The CDR3 loop reads CSVRDRGWDNEQFF. The CDR3 nucleotides are TGCAGCGTTCGGGACAGGGGATGGGACAATGAGCAGTTCTTC.

The gene calls are TRBV6-1 and TRBJ1-3; D might be TRBD1 (6 bases). V shed 5 bases and J shed 4 bases, with 12 bases lying between them. This CDR3 has 14 amino acids. Germline values: CDR1 MNHNS, CDR2 SASEGT. CDR3 residues: CASSLTGWGNTIYF. The CDR3 DNA is TGTGCCAGCAGTCTTACAGGGTGGGGAAACACCATATATTTT.

The chain employs TRBV4-1 and TRBJ1-5, with a possible D match to TRBD1 (5 bases). The CDR3 runs to 16 residues. Trimming cost V 0 bases and J 6 bases, with 15 bases left between them. Germline-derived CDR1 and CDR2 are MGHRA and YSYEKL. The CDR3 bases are TGCGCCAGCAGCCAAGATGGCGGGGACTGGGCTCAGCCCCAGCATTTT. It encodes CASSQDGGDWAQPQHF.

The chain recombines TRBV19 with TRBJ1-5; D perhaps matches TRBD1 (6 bases). V was cut by 5 bases and J by 5 bases, with 10 bases left in between. Germline values: CDR1 LNHDA, CDR2 SQIVND (reference sequence). The CDR3 runs to 13 residues. CDR3 nucleotides: TGTGCCAGTAGTCGGGCAGGGGATCAGCCCCAGCATTTT. It yields the protein CASSRAGDQPQHF.

The CDR3 DNA reads as TGTGCCAGTAGCGTGACAGGCCAACCGGTAACTTTCTTT. It yields the protein CASSVTGQPVTFF. This chain uses TRBV19 with TRBJ1-1, with a tentative D call TRBD1 (6 bases). V dropped 6 bases and J dropped 12 bases, with 20 bases sitting between them. Per germline, CDR1 LNHDA and CDR2 SQIVND (reference sequence). The CDR3 totals 13 residues.

The rearrangement uses TRBV2 and TRBJ2-2; 10 bases align to TRBD1. Germline V CDR1 and CDR2: SNHLY, FYNNEI. Trimming took 4 bases from V and 4 from J; bases not matched to a gene: 3. The CDR3 loop spans 15 amino acids. CDR3 sequence reads: CASSVDRGSTGELFF. DNA of the CDR3: TGTGCCAGCAGTGTGGACAGGGGGAGCACCGGGGAGCTGTTTTTT.

In nucleotides, the CDR3 is TGTGCCAGCAGCGTGAAACCGGACAATGAGCAGTTCTTC. It specifies CASSVKPDNEQFF. The V and J genes are TRBV9 and TRBJ2-1; no clear D gene. The CDR3 contains 13 residues. V was pared by 2 bases and J by 5 bases, with 8 bases between. Germline V gives CDR1 SGDLS, CDR2 YYNGEE.

CDR3 DNA sequence: TGTGCCAGCAGTCAGGTCACTGAAGCTTTCTTT. Its protein product is CASSQVTEAFF. J is TRBJ1-1 and V is TRBV6-6, with no clear D. The CDR3 contains 11 residues. Germline V CDR1 and CDR2: MNHNY, SVGAGI (reference sequence). V shed 5 bases and J shed 4 bases, with 5 bases lying between them.

This chain links TRBV19 with TRBJ2-2; 10 nucleotides agree with TRBD1. With 11 bases clipped from V and 2 bases from J, the junction kept 20 bases outside the gene matches. In germline, CDR1 is LNHDA, CDR2 SQIVND (reference sequence). This CDR3 contains 19 residues. The CDR3 sequence: CASKRTGGVAGVNTGELFF. In DNA, the CDR3 is TGTGCCTCAAAGCGGACAGGGGGTGTAGCCGGGGTAAACACCGGGGAGCTGTTTTTT. The full variable domain, its missing parts supplied by reference TRBV19 and TRBJ2-2, is DGGITQSPKYLFRKEGQNVTLSCEQNLNHDAMYWYRQDPGQGLRLIYYSQIVNDFQKGDIAEGYSVSREKKESFPLTVTSAQKNPTAFYLCASKRTGGVAGVNTGELFFGEGSRLTVL.

V is TRBV11-2 and J is TRBJ2-5, with D maybe TRBD2 (5 bases). This CDR3 region has 15 residues. Germline CDR1 reads SGHAT; CDR2 reads FQNNGV. V lost 2 bases and J 2 bases, leaving 12 bases between the germline ends. CDR3 in amino acids: CASSLQGLLQETQYF. CDR3 sequence (DNA): TGTGCCAGCAGCTTACAAGGACTGCTGCAAGAGACCCAGTACTTC. Full variable domain (remainder filled in from reference TRBV11-2 and TRBJ2-5): EAGVAQSPRYKIIEKRQSVAFWCNPISGHATLYWYQQILGQGPKLLIQFQNNGVVDDSQLPKDRFSAERLKGVDSTLKIQPAKLEDSAVYLCASSLQGLLQETQYFGPGTRLLVL.

The genes are TRBV6-5 and TRBJ2-2, with a weak D call TRBD1 (5 bases). CDR1 is MNHEY and CDR2 is SVGAGI in the germline V gene. The CDR3 has 15 residues. V was cut by 5 bases and J by 6 bases, with 16 bases left in between. In nucleotides, the CDR3 is TGTGCCAGCAGTGTCATGGGGCAAGTAGCCGGGGAGCTGTTTTTT. As protein: CASSVMGQVAGELFF.

This clone was observed a few times. Within the sample, other DNA sequences also encode this same CDR3. The CDR3 DNA reads TGTGCCAGCAGCCAAAACACCGGGGAGCTGTTTTTT. It specifies CASSQNTGELFF. The chain recombines TRBV27 with TRBJ2-2; D gene ambiguous. Germline-derived CDR1 and CDR2 are MNHEY and SMNVEV (reference sequence). The CDR3 has 12 amino acids. Trimming shortened V by 6 bases and J by 2 bases, and 4 bases separated the two germline ends.

V and J are TRBV6-4 and TRBJ2-3, with 12 bases lining up with TRBD2. CDR3 size: 15 residues. J gave up 6 bases and V 6 bases, and 7 bases lay outside the gene matches. Germline V gives CDR1 MRHNA, CDR2 SNTAGT. The CDR3 DNA follows: TGTGCCAGCAGCGTCCTAGCGGGAGGGCCTGATACGCAGTATTTT. This gives the protein CASSVLAGGPDTQYF.

The chain joins TRBV14 to TRBJ2-4; TRBD2 aligns across 7 bases. Losses at the gene ends were 0 bases for V and 0 bases for J; bases not matched to a gene: 11. Germline CDR1 reads SGHDN; CDR2 reads FVKESK. This CDR3 is 19 amino acids long. CDR3 nucleotide sequence: TGTGCCAGCAGCCAAGAACGGTTGGGGGGACTACTAGCCAAAAACATTCAGTACTTC. Encoded protein: CASSQERLGGLLAKNIQYF.

The genes are TRBV21-1 and TRBJ1-2; the table gives TRBD1 as D, unverified against the DNA. TRBV21-1 is labeled a pseudogene. The CDR3 length is 15 residues. CDR3 region: CASSKSAGPFYGYTF. The CDR3, as DNA: TGTGCCAGCAGCAAATCAGCAGGGCCCTTCTATGGCTACACCTTC.

The chain combines TRBV7-2 with TRBJ2-7, with 8 bases identical to TRBD1. Germline trimming cut 3 bases from V and 2 bases from J; bases unmatched to any gene: 3. CDR1 is SGHTA and CDR2 is FQGNSA in the germline V gene. CDR3 length equals 14 residues. The CDR3 nucleotides are TGTGCCAGCAGCTTGGGGACAGGCGCCTACGAGCAGTACTTC. Translation: CASSLGTGAYEQYF.

The CDR3 region is CASRDRIGEPQHF. Written as DNA, the CDR3 is TGTGCCAGCAGGGACAGGATAGGGGAGCCCCAGCATTTT. The rearrangement joins TRBV6-6 to TRBJ1-5; TRBD1 agrees at 7 bases. The CDR3 runs to 13 residues. The V gene's germline CDR1 is MNHNY and CDR2 SVGAGI (reference sequence). V was pared by 6 bases and J by 8 bases, with 7 bases of the junction left unmatched.

This clone was picked up one time. The chain uses TRBV9 and TRBJ2-5, with D unclear. CDR3 length: 14 residues. Germline CDR1 and CDR2: SGDLS and YYNGEE. V lost 4 bases to trimming and J lost 7 bases, with 17 bases between them. The CDR3 DNA reads TGTGCCAGCAGCACCCGACCAGCGATAGGGACCCAGTACTTC. Its translation is CASSTRPAIGTQYF.

V and J are TRBV5-4 and TRBJ2-1, with 7 bases lining up with TRBD2. This CDR3 spans 14 amino acids. V lost 0 bases to trimming and J lost 6 bases; unmatched junction nucleotides: 3. Germline V gene sequence: CDR1 SGHNT, CDR2 YYREEE (reference sequence). The CDR3, as DNA: TGTGCCAGCAGCTTGGTCGGGAGGTCCAATGAGCAGTTCTTC. As protein: CASSLVGRSNEQFF.

This chain connects TRBV6-5 to TRBJ2-5; D is possibly TRBD1 (6 bases). Germline V gene data show CDR1 as MNHEY and CDR2 as SVGAGI. CDR3 length equals 15 residues. Trimming cost V 2 bases and J 5 bases, with 15 bases left between them. The CDR3 DNA reads TGTGCCAGCAGTTACCAGACAGGTGCCGGGGAGACCCAGTACTTC. The encoded protein is CASSYQTGAGETQYF.